The clone carrying this TCR beta chain was picked up one time. The antigen remains undetermined. Produced via immunoSEQ multiplex PCR; TCRdb's table is partial and in-frame only. The sample yields 150,000 or so clones, around nine tenths seen once. The data were obtained in a study of T cell responses to AZD1222 COVID-19 vaccine. Whole-study findings and limits: The reported proportion of spike-specific TCRs targeting unmutated variant regions was nearly half. Clonal diversity may have been underestimated in mostly white British donors.

V dropped 1 base and J dropped 2 bases, with 8 bases sitting between them. Germline-derived CDR1 and CDR2 are KGHSH and LQKENI. The CDR3 is 14 residues long. The receptor was isolated from an adult in good health. Sequenced material: peripheral blood, taken on day 0 of AZD1222 vaccination. V gene TRBV18 combines with J gene TRBJ2-5; weak D call: TRBD2 (5 bases). The CDR3 here is CASSPQPGQETQYF. CDR3 nucleotide sequence: TGTGCCAGCTCACCACAACCGGGACAAGAGACCCAGTACTTC.